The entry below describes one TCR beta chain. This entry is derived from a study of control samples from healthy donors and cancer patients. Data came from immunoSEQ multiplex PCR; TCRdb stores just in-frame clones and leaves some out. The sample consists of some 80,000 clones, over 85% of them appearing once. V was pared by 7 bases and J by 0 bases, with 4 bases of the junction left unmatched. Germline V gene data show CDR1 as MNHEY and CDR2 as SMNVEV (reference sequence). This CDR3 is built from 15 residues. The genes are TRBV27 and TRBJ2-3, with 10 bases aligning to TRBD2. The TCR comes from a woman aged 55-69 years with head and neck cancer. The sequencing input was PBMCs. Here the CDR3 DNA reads TGTGCCAGCAACCTAGCGGGGGCTAGCACAGATACGCAGTATTTT. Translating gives CASNLAGASTDTQYF.